These 31 T cell receptor beta chains share one sample of origin, sequenced in a study of T cell responses to AZD1222 COVID-19 vaccine (dated by TCRdb to the early 2020s). Library method: the immunoSEQ multiplex PCR assay. In its TCRdb copy, this immuneACCESS table keeps in-frame sequences only and misses some clones. Where compared with another copy, unresolved V genes explain less than half of these, and the others have no known cause. Across this sample there are approximately 180,000 clones, with around 90% seen only once. The ten top clones hold about 4.1% of the sample. Reading the label with the study, this specimen's time point is: about 28 days (+/-7) after the second vaccine dose. The treatment or condition label for this specimen denotes: meningococcal conjugate vaccine given as trial control. The specimen was peripheral blood, collected 28 days after the second dose of the MenACWY control vaccine. The receptors stem from an adult who received the MenACWY meningococcal vaccine as a control.

The chain recombines TRBV2 with TRBJ1-1, with 11 bases fitting TRBD1. CDR3 size: 15 residues. V gave up 6 bases and J gave up 1 base; unmatched junction bases: 4. Germline-derived CDR1 and CDR2 are SNHLY and FYNNEI. CDR3 sequence: CASRRTGGPNTEAFF. Here the CDR3 DNA reads TGTGCCAGCAGACGGACAGGGGGCCCGAACACTGAAGCTTTCTTT. The whole variable domain, remainder taken from reference TRBV2 and TRBJ1-1, is EPEVTQTPSHQVTQMGQEVILRCVPISNHLYFYWYRQILGQKVEFLVSFYNNEISEKSEIFDDQFSVERPDGSNFTLKIRSTKLEDSAMYFCASRRTGGPNTEAFFGQGTRLTVV.

The chain couples TRBV7-9 to TRBJ1-6; no clear D gene. CDR1 is SEHNR, CDR2 FQNEAQ, per germline (reference sequence). This CDR3 is built from 16 residues. V lost 1 base, J lost 8 bases, and 15 bases lay in between. The CDR3 coding sequence is TGTGCCAGCAGCTTAGGGGAGGTGGGGTATTATTCACCCCTCCACTTT. Its translation: CASSLGEVGYYSPLHF.

The CDR3 spells CASSSIRGTDTQYF. The CDR3 DNA reads TGTGCCAGCAGCTCAATAAGGGGGACAGATACGCAGTATTTT. The genes are TRBV7-2 and TRBJ2-3, with D possibly matching TRBD1 (6 bases). Trimming removed 4 bases from V and 3 bases from J, with 11 bases in between. The CDR3 has 14 residues. Germline V lookup: CDR1 SGHTA, CDR2 FQGNSA.

CDR3: CASSQRAPRTGNTIYF. The CDR3 DNA reads TGTGCCAGCAGCCAACGGGCCCCCCGGACTGGAAACACCATATATTTT. V and J are TRBV3-1 (or the pseudogene TRBV3-2) and TRBJ1-3; D unclear. This CDR3 is 16 amino acids long. The germline V and J ends were trimmed by 2 bases and 2 bases, with 13 bases remaining between them. The V gene's germline CDR1 is LGHDT and CDR2 YNNKEL (reference sequence).

V usage is TRBV2 and J usage is TRBJ1-5, with a possible D match to TRBD1 (5 bases). This CDR3 is 14 amino acids long. CDR1 and CDR2 (germline): SNHLY, FYNNEI. V lost 8 bases to trimming and J lost 1 base, with 12 bases between them. Here the CDR3 reads CASDSLSSNQPQHF. The CDR3 DNA reads TGTGCCAGCGACAGTCTTTCGAGCAATCAGCCCCAGCATTTT.

This chain links TRBV28 with TRBJ2-6; no clear D gene. Germline lookup yields CDR1 MDHEN and CDR2 SYDVKM. This CDR3 comprises 16 residues. V was trimmed by 0 bases and J by 0 bases, leaving 6 bases between them. This CDR3 is CASSLWSSSGANVLTF. DNA for the CDR3: TGTGCCAGCAGTTTATGGTCTAGCTCTGGGGCCAACGTCCTGACTTTC.

V usage is TRBV28 and J usage is TRBJ1-1, with no clear D. Deletions cut 4 bases from V and 2 bases from J, with 14 bases between. Germline-derived CDR1 and CDR2 are MDHEN and SYDVKM. The CDR3 contains 15 residues. CDR3 bases: TGTGCCAGCAGTTGGTTGAGGGAGAGTAACACTGAAGCTTTCTTT. Its translation is CASSWLRESNTEAFF.

This chain uses TRBV19 with TRBJ1-5, with 10 bases lining up with TRBD1. Germline CDR1 LNHDA, CDR2 SQIVND (reference sequence). The CDR3 runs 16 residues. The J segment lost 5 bases and the V segment lost 1 base, leaving 5 bases of the junction unmatched. The CDR3 spells CASSIGSGTGDQPQHF. DNA for the CDR3: TGTGCCAGTAGTATAGGGTCAGGGACAGGGGATCAGCCCCAGCATTTT.

The V gene is TRBV5-4, the J gene TRBJ2-6, with 7 positions matching TRBD1. Germline V gene data show CDR1 as SGHNT and CDR2 as YYREEE (reference sequence). V lost 4 bases and J lost 2; bases outside the gene matches: 9. CDR3 length: 17 amino acids. The CDR3 reads CASSPGRGPTGANVLTF. The DNA of the CDR3 is TGTGCCAGCAGCCCAGGTAGGGGGCCCACTGGGGCCAACGTCCTGACTTTC.

V is TRBV19 and J is TRBJ1-1; a weak D match, TRBD1 (5 bases). The CDR3 has 12 residues. Germline loops: CDR1 LNHDA, CDR2 SQIVND (reference sequence). Trimming took off 4 bases at V and 4 bases at J, with 7 bases between the two ends. The CDR3 loop is CASSTGFTEAFF. CDR3 in DNA: TGTGCCAGTAGTACAGGGTTCACTGAAGCTTTCTTT. The full variable domain, rest sourced from reference TRBV19 and TRBJ1-1, is DGGITQSPKYLFRKEGQNVTLSCEQNLNHDAMYWYRQDPGQGLRLIYYSQIVNDFQKGDIAEGYSVSREKKESFPLTVTSAQKNPTAFYLCASSTGFTEAFFGQGTRLTVV.

V is TRBV20-1 and J is TRBJ1-2; possibly TRBD1 for D (5 bases). Trimming cost V 4 bases and J 3 bases, with 6 bases left between them. Germline assignment: CDR1 DFQATT and CDR2 SNEGSKA (reference sequence). The length of the CDR3 is 11 residues. CDR3 sequence (DNA): TGCAGTGCTACAGGGTACTATGGCTACACCTTC. As protein: CSATGYYGYTF.

The rearrangement uses TRBV7-9 and TRBJ1-4; TRBD1 matches 8 bases. Looked up from germline, CDR1 is SEHNR and CDR2 is FQNEAQ (reference sequence). CDR3 size: 14 residues. Unmatched junction bases numbered 4, after V lost 3 bases and J lost 7 bases. DNA of the CDR3: TGTGCCAGCAGCTTGGGACAGGCAGGTGAAAAACTGTTTTTT. Protein product: CASSLGQAGEKLFF.

V is TRBV6-5 and J is TRBJ1-1; D is possibly TRBD1 (5 bases). The V end lost 0 bases, the J end lost 6 bases, and 14 bases lay between the germline ends. The CDR3 is 15 amino acids. Germline values: CDR1 MNHEY, CDR2 SVGAGI. CDR3 nucleotides: TGTGCCAGCAGTTACTCGATTAATCAGGGTCCTGAAGCTTTCTTT. It translates to CASSYSINQGPEAFF.

V and J are TRBV5-4 and TRBJ2-3; a possible D gene is TRBD2 (5 bases). Trimming cost V 0 bases and J 3 bases, with 11 bases left between them. The CDR3 loop spans 15 amino acids. Germline V gene lookup returns CDR1 SGHNT and CDR2 YYREEE (reference sequence). CDR3 loop: CASSLAGIGTDTQYF. CDR3 bases: TGTGCCAGCAGCTTGGCCGGGATAGGGACAGATACGCAGTATTTT.

The chain joins TRBV6-2 or TRBV6-3 to TRBJ1-1, with 7 bases that match TRBD1. This CDR3 comprises 12 residues. V was clipped by 2 bases and J by 11 bases; unmatched bases: 5. CDR1 is MNHEY, CDR2 SVGEGT, per germline. CDR3 nucleotides: TGTGCCAGCAGTTACGGCACAGGGGATGCTTTCTTT. Translation gives CASSYGTGDAFF.

In this sample, this clone turned up a few times. J is TRBJ2-4 and V is TRBV4-2; D ambiguous. Trimming cost V 4 bases and J 8 bases, with 15 bases left between them. The V gene's germline CDR1 is LGHNA and CDR2 YNFKEQ. The CDR3 extends over 14 amino acids. The CDR3 region is CASSPDRSPDIQYF. The CDR3 nucleotides read TGTGCCAGCAGCCCCGACCGTAGCCCCGACATTCAGTACTTC.

The V and J genes are TRBV5-8 and TRBJ1-1; D remains ambiguous. Trimming took off 0 bases at V and 3 bases at J, with 9 bases between the two ends. This CDR3 has 14 amino acids. Germline CDR1 and CDR2: SGHTS and YDEGEE. The CDR3: CASSLGVWDTEAFF. The CDR3 coding sequence is TGTGCCAGCAGCTTGGGCGTTTGGGACACTGAAGCTTTCTTT.

V and J are TRBV30 and TRBJ1-1, with a tentative D call TRBD1 (5 bases). The CDR3 covers 13 residues. V lost 3 bases and J lost 5, with 13 bases in between. Germline V lookup: CDR1 GTSNPN, CDR2 SVGIG (reference sequence). The CDR3 sequence is CAWSREMGTEAFF. The CDR3 DNA reads as TGTGCCTGGAGCAGGGAGATGGGGACTGAAGCTTTCTTT.

The J gene is TRBJ2-7, the V gene TRBV27, with unresolved D. V dropped 6 bases and J dropped 4 bases, with 10 bases sitting between them. CDR1 and CDR2 from the germline V gene are MNHEY and SMNVEV (reference sequence). The length of the CDR3 is 12 residues. Written as DNA, the CDR3 is TGTGCCAGCAGCTCTAACTTGTACGAGCAGTACTTC. As protein: CASSSNLYEQYF.

The rearrangement uses TRBV10-1 and TRBJ2-7, with 7 positions matching TRBD2. The V gene end was trimmed by 9 bases and the J gene end by 3 bases; junction bases not matched to a gene: 8. Germline V lookup: CDR1 WNHNN, CDR2 SYGVQD (reference sequence). The CDR3 covers 13 residues. CDR3 in amino acids: CASAPAGVYEQYF. Written as DNA, the CDR3 is TGCGCCAGTGCCCCCGCGGGGGTCTACGAGCAGTACTTC.

This clone was seen only once. The chain links TRBV27 to TRBJ2-3; D ambiguous. V was trimmed by 2 bases and J by 0 bases, leaving 6 bases between them. Germline V CDR1 and CDR2: MNHEY, SMNVEV (reference sequence). This CDR3 region has 14 residues. The CDR3, as DNA: TGTGCCAGCAGTTTAAAAGCTAGCACAGATACGCAGTATTTT. This codes for CASSLKASTDTQYF.

The genes are TRBV6-5 and TRBJ1-1; 7 nucleotides match TRBD1. V shed 4 bases and J 6 bases; nucleotides not matched to a gene: 11. The CDR3 has 15 amino acids. Germline CDR1 is MNHEY and CDR2 is SVGAGI. As DNA, the CDR3 is TGTGCCAGCAGTTTACTCGACAGGGATGAGGCTGAAGCTTTCTTT. This encodes CASSLLDRDEAEAFF.

The chain joins TRBV9 to TRBJ2-4; D unresolved. V gave up 4 bases and J gave up 7 bases, with 9 bases separating them. This CDR3 is 12 amino acids long. Per germline, CDR1 SGDLS and CDR2 YYNGEE. The CDR3 DNA reads TGTGCCAGCAGCCCCCGAGGTAACATTCAGTACTTC. Protein product: CASSPRGNIQYF.

The V gene is TRBV6-5, the J gene TRBJ1-2; no clear D gene. V lost 0 bases to trimming and J lost 6 bases, with 11 bases between them. The CDR3 sequence is 14 residues long. The V gene's germline CDR1 is MNHEY and CDR2 SVGAGI. The CDR3 DNA is TGTGCCAGCAGTTACTCGTGGGCAGCCGATGGCTACACCTTC. Amino acid sequence: CASSYSWAADGYTF.

The chain joins TRBV5-1 to TRBJ2-7; 9 positions match TRBD1. The junction had 7 bases not matched to a gene; V was cut back by 3 bases and J by 6 bases. CDR3 size: 14 residues. In germline, CDR1 is SGHRS, CDR2 YFSETQ. The CDR3 DNA reads TGCGCCAGCAGCTACGAGGACAGGGGATTCGAGCAGTACTTC. Its protein is CASSYEDRGFEQYF. The full variable domain, in which reference TRBV5-1 and TRBJ2-7 provide the parts outside the CDR3, is KAGVTQTPRYLIKTRGQQVTLSCSPISGHRSVSWYQQTPGQGLQFLFEYFSETQRNKGNFPGRFSGRQFSNSRSEMNVSTLELGDSALYLCASSYEDRGFEQYFGPGTRLTVT.

The J gene is TRBJ2-3, the V gene TRBV9; D remains unclear. Trimming took off 1 base at V and 1 base at J, with 7 bases between the two ends. CDR3 length: 14 residues. Germline V gene data show CDR1 as SGDLS and CDR2 as YYNGEE. The CDR3 bases are TGTGCCAGCAGCGTACCCAGCGGCACAGATACGCAGTATTTT. Its protein product is CASSVPSGTDTQYF.

The rearrangement uses TRBV12-3 or TRBV12-4 and TRBJ1-2; D unresolved. The CDR3 loop spans 13 amino acids. V was pared by 3 bases and J by 6 bases, with 11 bases between. As DNA, the CDR3 is TGTGCCAGCAGTTTTAGTCTCGGGAATGGCTACACCTTC. This gives the protein CASSFSLGNGYTF.

The chain couples TRBV19 to TRBJ2-1; the match to TRBD1 covers 10 bases. CDR3 length: 14 residues. The ends lost 6 bases at V and 6 bases at J; junction bases unmatched: 5. Germline V CDR1 and CDR2: LNHDA, SQIVND (reference sequence). CDR3 protein: CASRPGTGVNEQFF. CDR3 in DNA: TGTGCCAGTAGGCCCGGGACAGGGGTCAATGAGCAGTTCTTC.

V gene TRBV27 combines with J gene TRBJ2-1; no clear D. CDR3 length: 14 amino acids. Trimming removed 5 bases at V and 15 bases at J, with 23 bases between. Looked up from germline, CDR1 is MNHEY and CDR2 is SMNVEV (reference sequence). This CDR3 is CASSNGPTSQDWFF. DNA for the CDR3: TGTGCCAGCAGTAACGGACCCACCTCCCAGGATTGGTTCTTC.

J is TRBJ1-1 and V is TRBV3-1 (or the pseudogene TRBV3-2); D is uncertain. V lost 7 bases, J lost 7 bases, and 16 bases lay in between. CDR1 is LGHDT and CDR2 is YNNKEL in the germline V gene (reference sequence). The CDR3 is 13 amino acids. The CDR3 DNA reads as TGTGCCAGCATTTCAGGACTTCTGGGTGAAGCTTTCTTT. This gives the protein CASISGLLGEAFF.

The chain employs TRBV7-9 and TRBJ1-2; D gene unclear. This CDR3 spans 14 amino acids. V was shortened by 6 bases and J by 2 bases, with 13 bases between the two germline ends. In germline, CDR1 is SEHNR, CDR2 FQNEAQ (reference sequence). The CDR3 DNA reads TGTGCCAGCAGGTCCGAGAGGCAGAACTATGGCTACACCTTC. Translation: CASRSERQNYGYTF.